This T cell receptor (beta chain) was captured by sequencing in a study of OX40 agonist ivuxolimab in advanced cancers. Overall study context: Dose-escalation patients had hepatocellular carcinoma, melanoma, renal cell or head and neck cancer. Study-level points and caveats: At doses 0.1 to 3.0 mg/kg, CD4+ and CD8+ clones expanded. Antigen specificity of clonally expanded peripheral T cells was not established. Some of the nonresponding patients also showed low levels of normalized T-cell clonal expansion.

This table comes from immunoSEQ multiplex PCR, and its TCRdb copy is limited to in-frame clones, with some not included. The data hold tens of thousands of clones, with around 78% observed a single time. The CDR3 contains 15 residues. CDR1 is MNHEY and CDR2 is SMNVEV in the germline V gene (reference sequence). The V end was cut by 0 bases, the J end by 4 bases, with 13 bases between. A remark on this clone: What it binds is unknown.

The material was CD4+ or CD8+ T cells sorted from blood, obtained in a trial of the OX40 agonist ivuxolimab. The V and J genes are TRBV27 and TRBJ2-7; TRBD1 is a possible D gene (5 bases). This TCR derives from an adult with an advanced solid tumor such as melanoma, head and neck, liver or kidney cancer. CDR3 region: CASSLSFRVGYEQYF. The CDR3 nucleotides read TGTGCCAGCAGTTTATCGTTCAGGGTCGGTTACGAGCAGTACTTC.